This entry lists 21 T cell receptor beta chains sequenced from one sample in a study of blood T cell repertoires in COVID-19. Profiling relied on immunoSEQ multiplex PCR, and the TCRdb table lists in-frame clones only, not all of them. The sample records around 130,000 clones, approximately 81% being singletons. The material sequenced was peripheral blood. Receptor source: a man between 60 and 70 years old with acute or convalescent COVID-19.

The chain links TRBV2 to TRBJ2-2, with D perhaps TRBD1 (6 bases). The length of the CDR3 is 14 residues. The ends were cut back, 6 bases at V and 6 bases at J, with 14 bases in the middle. CDR1 is SNHLY, CDR2 FYNNEI, per germline. CDR3 in DNA: TGTGCCAGCAGCGGCCAGGGGTGGGCCGGGGAGCTGTTTTTT. It specifies CASSGQGWAGELFF.

The V and J genes are TRBV7-2 and TRBJ2-1; 7 bases line up with TRBD1. The CDR3 has 17 amino acids. From germline, CDR1 is SGHTA and CDR2 FQGNSA. With V trimmed by 5 bases and J by 6 bases, 16 bases remained unmatched. CDR3 coding DNA: TGTGCCAGCAGCCCGACAGGGATTGGGCAGAGGCTCAATGAGCAGTTCTTC. It is translated as CASSPTGIGQRLNEQFF.

The rearrangement links TRBV7-2 to TRBJ1-1, with a weak D call TRBD1 (5 bases). The length of the CDR3 is 13 residues. CDR1 is SGHTA, CDR2 FQGNSA, per germline. V lost 7 bases and J 5 bases, leaving 14 bases between the germline ends. CDR3 loop: CASTPQSGTEAFF. DNA for the CDR3: TGTGCCAGCACCCCCCAATCAGGGACTGAAGCTTTCTTT.

This rearrangement joins TRBV6-5 to TRBJ2-1; 12 bases map to TRBD2. This CDR3 spans 14 amino acids. The trim removed 7 bases at V and 7 bases at J, leaving 5 bases unmatched. The germline gives CDR1 MNHEY, CDR2 SVGAGI. CDR3 loop: CASTLAGGVNEQFF. Written as DNA, the CDR3 is TGTGCCAGCACCCTAGCGGGAGGGGTTAATGAGCAGTTCTTC.

The rearrangement uses TRBV4-2 and TRBJ2-6; weak D call: TRBD1 (6 bases). CDR3 length: 14 residues. The germline V and J ends were trimmed by 8 bases and 6 bases, with 14 bases remaining between them. Germline lookup yields CDR1 LGHNA and CDR2 YNFKEQ. The CDR3 protein is CASGEGGVANVLTF. The CDR3 coding sequence is TGTGCCAGCGGAGAAGGGGGTGTGGCCAACGTCCTGACTTTC.

This clone has just one count. The chain uses TRBV11-3 and TRBJ2-1; TRBD2 matches at 7 bases. This CDR3 spans 16 amino acids. J was trimmed by 0 bases and V by 1 base; bases with no gene match: 3. Germline-derived CDR1 and CDR2 are SGHNT and YENEEA. Here the CDR3 reads CASSLGGGSSYNEQFF. CDR3 DNA sequence: TGTGCCAGCAGCTTAGGCGGCGGGAGCTCCTACAATGAGCAGTTCTTC.

The J gene is TRBJ2-5, the V gene TRBV5-4; 8 bases fit TRBD2. Per germline, CDR1 SGHNT and CDR2 YYREEE (reference sequence). The CDR3 sequence is 15 residues long. The V and J ends lost 8 bases and 2 bases, in that order; junction bases with no gene match: 11. The CDR3 loop is CASSPESGRQETQYF. The CDR3 region has the DNA TGTGCCAGTTCCCCGGAGAGCGGGAGACAAGAGACCCAGTACTTC.

V gene TRBV9 combines with J gene TRBJ2-2, with 7 bases fitting TRBD1. V shed 4 bases and J 7 bases; nucleotides not matched to a gene: 16. Germline CDR1 is SGDLS and CDR2 is YYNGEE. There are 17 residues in the CDR3. This CDR3 is CASSLWERTGQNGELFF. The CDR3 DNA reads as TGTGCCAGCAGCCTGTGGGAGCGGACAGGTCAGAACGGGGAGCTGTTTTTT.

The chain has TRBV7-8 and TRBJ2-5; D call uncertain. The V end lost 1 base, the J end lost 7 bases, and 7 bases lay between the germline ends. The germline gives CDR1 SGHVS, CDR2 FQNEAQ. This CDR3 is built from 12 residues. CDR3 nucleotides: TGTGCCAGCAGCTTAGAAGGCGGGACCCAGTACTTC. Translation: CASSLEGGTQYF.

The rearrangement links TRBV29-1 to TRBJ2-3; 7 bases line up with TRBD2. Germline trimming cut 3 bases from V and 8 bases from J; bases unmatched to any gene: 8. The CDR3 is made up of 13 amino acids. Germline CDR1 SQVTM, CDR2 ANQGSEA. The CDR3 DNA sequence: TGCAGCGTTGACCAGCGGGGCTTCGTTACGCAGTATTTT. Translation gives CSVDQRGFVTQYF.

The rearrangement uses TRBV9 and TRBJ2-2; 8 positions match TRBD2. The germline V gene encodes CDR1 SGDLS and CDR2 YYNGEE. With V trimmed by 4 bases and J by 4 bases, 12 bases remained unmatched. The CDR3 runs 17 residues. CDR3 nucleotide sequence: TGTGCCAGCAGCCCCCGGGGGGGTCTAGTCAGCACCGGGGAGCTGTTTTTT. Encoded protein: CASSPRGGLVSTGELFF.

The chain couples TRBV7-8 to TRBJ2-3, with D unclear. CDR1 is SGHVS, CDR2 FQNEAQ, per germline. Trimming stripped 5 bases from V and 0 bases from J, with 18 bases between. This CDR3 contains 17 residues. The CDR3 loop is CASSPRSSASSTDTQYF. The CDR3 DNA is TGTGCCAGCAGCCCCCGGAGCAGCGCGTCTAGCACAGATACGCAGTATTTT. Full variable domain (remainder filled in from reference TRBV7-8 and TRBJ2-3): GAGVSQSPRYKVAKRGQDVALRCDPISGHVSLFWYQQALGQGPEFLTYFQNEAQLDKSGLPSDRFFAERPEGSVSTLKIQRTQQEDSAVYLCASSPRSSASSTDTQYFGPGTRLTVL.

The table lists this clone with a few counts. The chain is built from TRBV28 and TRBJ2-1; 12 bases align to TRBD2. Germline V lookup: CDR1 MDHEN, CDR2 SYDVKM. Losses at the gene ends were 10 bases for V and 7 bases for J; bases not matched to a gene: 2. CDR3 length equals 12 residues. The CDR3, as DNA: TGTGCCACCGGGACTAGCGGGAATGAGCAGTTCTTC. Translated, it gives CATGTSGNEQFF.

This chain links TRBV11-3 with TRBJ1-1; 7 positions agree with TRBD1. CDR3 length equals 15 residues. Per the germline V gene, CDR1 is SGHNT and CDR2 is YENEEA. The V and J ends lost 1 base and 3 bases, in that order; junction bases with no gene match: 5. The CDR3 reads CASSLGTGRDTEAFF. The CDR3 DNA is TGTGCCAGCAGCTTAGGGACAGGTCGGGACACTGAAGCTTTCTTT.

This chain connects TRBV6-2 or TRBV6-3 to TRBJ2-3, with TRBD1 as a possible D gene (5 bases). V lost 4 bases and J 2 bases, leaving 13 bases between the germline ends. Germline values: CDR1 MNHEY, CDR2 SVGEGT. This CDR3 spans 15 amino acids. This CDR3 reads CASSFSSGYTDTQYF. The CDR3 DNA sequence: TGTGCCAGCAGTTTCAGCTCAGGGTACACAGATACGCAGTATTTT.

This chain uses TRBV29-1 with TRBJ2-7, with TRBD2 matching 8 bases. CDR1 and CDR2 (germline): SQVTM, ANQGSEA. V shed 1 base, J shed 3 bases, and the junction held 8 bases outside the gene matches. The CDR3 is 15 residues long. This chain's CDR3 is CSVEAGRAPYYEQYF. The CDR3 nucleotides are TGCAGCGTTGAAGCCGGGAGGGCGCCTTACTACGAGCAGTACTTC.

The chain carries TRBV7-8 and TRBJ1-5; no definite D call. The CDR3 spans 13 residues. The V end lost 1 base, the J end lost 3 bases, and 4 bases lay between the germline ends. From germline, CDR1 is SGHVS and CDR2 FQNEAQ. Here the CDR3 reads CASSLGYNQPQHF. In DNA form, the CDR3 reads TGTGCCAGCAGCTTAGGCTACAATCAGCCCCAGCATTTT.

This chain links TRBV14 with TRBJ1-1, with 8 bases aligning to TRBD1. CDR3 size: 16 residues. Germline trimming cut 2 bases from V and 1 base from J; bases unmatched to any gene: 6. CDR1 is SGHDN, CDR2 FVKESK, per germline. The CDR3, as DNA: TGTGCCAGCAGCCAAAACAGGGGGTTTTCGAACACTGAAGCTTTCTTT. Encoded protein: CASSQNRGFSNTEAFF.

The chain employs TRBV5-6 and TRBJ2-7; 7 bases map to TRBD1. V lost 4 bases, J lost 3 bases, and 7 bases stayed unmatched. CDR3 size: 14 residues. The germline CDR1 and CDR2 sequences are SGHDT and YYEEEE. The CDR3 DNA follows: TGTGCCAGCAGCCCAGCCGGGACAGTCTACGAGCAGTACTTC. This gives the protein CASSPAGTVYEQYF.

The chain employs TRBV6-5 and TRBJ2-3; 8 bases fit TRBD2. Trimming cost V 10 bases and J 4 bases; bases outside gene matches: 10. The CDR3 loop spans 14 amino acids. Germline assignment: CDR1 MNHEY and CDR2 SVGAGI. The CDR3 DNA is TGTGCCACAATTCCCGGGACTAGAGCAGATACGCAGTATTTT. Encoded protein: CATIPGTRADTQYF.

This clone was recorded a few times. This rearrangement joins TRBV6-4 to TRBJ2-7; D remains unclear. The length of the CDR3 is 15 residues. V lost 0 bases and J 5 bases, leaving 14 bases between the germline ends. Germline V CDR1 and CDR2: MRHNA, SNTAGT. CDR3 coding DNA: TGTGCCAGCAGTGACTCGAAGAACCTAATCCACGAGCAGTACTTC. Translated, it gives CASSDSKNLIHEQYF.